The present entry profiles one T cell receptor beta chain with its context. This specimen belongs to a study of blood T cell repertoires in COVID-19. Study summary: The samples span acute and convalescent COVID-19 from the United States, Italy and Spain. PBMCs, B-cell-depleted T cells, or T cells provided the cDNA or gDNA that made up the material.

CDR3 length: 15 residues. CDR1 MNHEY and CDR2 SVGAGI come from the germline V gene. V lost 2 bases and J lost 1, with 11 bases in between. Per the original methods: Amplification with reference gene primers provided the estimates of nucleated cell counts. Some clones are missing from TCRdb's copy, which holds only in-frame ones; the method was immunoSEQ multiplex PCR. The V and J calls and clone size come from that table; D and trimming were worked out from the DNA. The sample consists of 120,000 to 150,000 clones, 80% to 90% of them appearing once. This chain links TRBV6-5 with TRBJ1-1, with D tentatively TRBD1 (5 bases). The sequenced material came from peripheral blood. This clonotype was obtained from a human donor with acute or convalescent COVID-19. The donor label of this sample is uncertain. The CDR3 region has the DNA TGTGCCAGCAGTTACCTCGACAGAGGGAACACTGAAGCTTTCTTT. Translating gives CASSYLDRGNTEAFF.